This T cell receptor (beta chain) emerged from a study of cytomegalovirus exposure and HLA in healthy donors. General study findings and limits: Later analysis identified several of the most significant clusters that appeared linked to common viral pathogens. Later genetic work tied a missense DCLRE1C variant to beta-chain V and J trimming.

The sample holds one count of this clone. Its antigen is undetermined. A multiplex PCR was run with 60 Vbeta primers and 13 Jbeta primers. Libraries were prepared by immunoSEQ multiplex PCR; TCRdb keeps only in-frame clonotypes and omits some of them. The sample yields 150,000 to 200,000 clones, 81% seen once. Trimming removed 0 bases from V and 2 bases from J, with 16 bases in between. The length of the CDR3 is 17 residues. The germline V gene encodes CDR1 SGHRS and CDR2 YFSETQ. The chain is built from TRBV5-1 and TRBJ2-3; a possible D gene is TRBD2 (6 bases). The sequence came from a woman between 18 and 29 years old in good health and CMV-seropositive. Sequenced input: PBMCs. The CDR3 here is CASSLGGTLPLTDTQYF. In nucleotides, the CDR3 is TGCGCCAGCAGCTTGGGCGGGACTCTCCCGCTCACAGATACGCAGTATTTT.